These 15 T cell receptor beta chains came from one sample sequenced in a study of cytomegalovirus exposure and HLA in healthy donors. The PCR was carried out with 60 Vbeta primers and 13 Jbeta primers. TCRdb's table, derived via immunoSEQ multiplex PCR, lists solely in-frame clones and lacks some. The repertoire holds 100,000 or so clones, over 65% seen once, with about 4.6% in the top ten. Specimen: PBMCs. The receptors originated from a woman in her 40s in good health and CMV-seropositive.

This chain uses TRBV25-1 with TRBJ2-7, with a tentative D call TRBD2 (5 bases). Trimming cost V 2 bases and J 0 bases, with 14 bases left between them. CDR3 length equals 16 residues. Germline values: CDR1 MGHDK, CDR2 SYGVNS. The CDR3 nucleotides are TGTGCCAGCAGTGAAGGGAGCCTTGCGAGCTCCTACGAGCAGTACTTC. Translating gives CASSEGSLASSYEQYF.

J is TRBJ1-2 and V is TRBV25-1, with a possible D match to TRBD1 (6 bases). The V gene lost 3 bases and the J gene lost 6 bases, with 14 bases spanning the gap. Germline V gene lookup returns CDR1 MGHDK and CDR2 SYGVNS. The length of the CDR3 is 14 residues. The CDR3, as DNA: TGTGCCAGCAGTGAGACAGGATCAGGAAATGGCTACACCTTC. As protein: CASSETGSGNGYTF.

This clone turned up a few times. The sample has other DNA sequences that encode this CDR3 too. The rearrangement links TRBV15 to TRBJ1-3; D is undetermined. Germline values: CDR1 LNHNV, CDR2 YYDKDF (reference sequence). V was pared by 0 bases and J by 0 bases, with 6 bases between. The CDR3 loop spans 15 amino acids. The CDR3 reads CATSRDRGSGNTIYF. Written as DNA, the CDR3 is TGTGCCACCAGCAGAGATCGGGGCTCTGGAAACACCATATATTTT.

DNA of the CDR3: TGTGCCAGCAGTGCTTTGGAGAGTAGTTACTTC. This codes for CASSALESSYF. This rearrangement joins TRBV2 to TRBJ2-7; D is unclear. Germline CDR1 is SNHLY and CDR2 is FYNNEI. V dropped 4 bases and J dropped 13 bases, with 14 bases sitting between them. The CDR3 consists of 11 residues. The entire variable domain, with the rest obtained from reference TRBV2 and TRBJ2-7, is as follows: EPEVTQTPSHQVTQMGQEVILRCVPISNHLYFYWYRQILGQKVEFLVSFYNNEISEKSEIFDDQFSVERPDGSNFTLKIRSTKLEDSAMYFCASSALESSYFGPGTRLTVT.

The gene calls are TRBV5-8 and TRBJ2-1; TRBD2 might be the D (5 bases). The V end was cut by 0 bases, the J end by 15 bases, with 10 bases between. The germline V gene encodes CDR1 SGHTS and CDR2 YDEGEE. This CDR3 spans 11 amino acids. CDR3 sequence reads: CASSLGQLAFF. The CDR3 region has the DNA TGTGCCAGCAGCTTGGGGCAGCTAGCGTTCTTC.

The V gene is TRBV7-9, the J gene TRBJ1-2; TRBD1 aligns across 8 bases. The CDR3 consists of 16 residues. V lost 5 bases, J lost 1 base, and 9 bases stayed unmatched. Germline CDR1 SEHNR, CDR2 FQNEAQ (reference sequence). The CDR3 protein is CASSNGQGPFNYGYTF. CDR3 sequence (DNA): TGTGCCAGCAGCAACGGACAGGGACCTTTTAACTATGGCTACACCTTC.

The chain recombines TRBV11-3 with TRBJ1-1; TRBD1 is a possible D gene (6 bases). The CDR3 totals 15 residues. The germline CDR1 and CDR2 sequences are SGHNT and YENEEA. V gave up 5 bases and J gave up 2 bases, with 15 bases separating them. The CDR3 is CASSPGAGPNTEAFF. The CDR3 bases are TGTGCCAGCAGCCCAGGGGCAGGGCCAAACACTGAAGCTTTCTTT.

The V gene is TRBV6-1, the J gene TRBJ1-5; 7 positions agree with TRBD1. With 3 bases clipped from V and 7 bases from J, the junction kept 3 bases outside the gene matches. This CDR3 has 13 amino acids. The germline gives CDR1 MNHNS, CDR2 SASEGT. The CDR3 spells CASSDQGVQPQHF. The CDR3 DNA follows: TGTGCCAGCAGTGATCAGGGGGTCCAGCCCCAGCATTTT.

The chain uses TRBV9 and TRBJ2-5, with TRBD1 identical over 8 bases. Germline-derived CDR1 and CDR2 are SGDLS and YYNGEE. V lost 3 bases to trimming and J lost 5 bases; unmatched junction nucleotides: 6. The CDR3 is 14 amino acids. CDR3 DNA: TGTGCCAGCAGCGCCGGACAGGGTTGGGAGACCCAGTACTTC. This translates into CASSAGQGWETQYF.

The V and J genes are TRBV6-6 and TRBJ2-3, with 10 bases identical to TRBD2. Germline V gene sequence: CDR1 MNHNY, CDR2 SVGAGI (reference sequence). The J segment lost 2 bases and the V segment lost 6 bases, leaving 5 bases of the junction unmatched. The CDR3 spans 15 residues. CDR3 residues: CASRPSGSPTDTQYF. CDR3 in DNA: TGTGCCAGCAGACCTAGCGGGAGCCCCACAGATACGCAGTATTTT.

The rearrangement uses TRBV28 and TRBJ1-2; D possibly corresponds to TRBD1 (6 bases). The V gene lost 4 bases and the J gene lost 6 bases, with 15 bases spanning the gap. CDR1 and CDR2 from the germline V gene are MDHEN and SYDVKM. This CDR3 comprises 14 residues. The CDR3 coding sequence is TGTGCCAGCAGTTCTGCCCAGGGACACCATGGCTACACCTTC. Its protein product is CASSSAQGHHGYTF.

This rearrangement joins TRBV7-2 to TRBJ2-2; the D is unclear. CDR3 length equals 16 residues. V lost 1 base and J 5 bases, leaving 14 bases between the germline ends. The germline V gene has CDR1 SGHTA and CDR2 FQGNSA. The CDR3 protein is CASSLVFGERTGELFF. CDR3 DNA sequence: TGTGCCAGCAGCTTAGTATTTGGAGAACGTACCGGGGAGCTGTTTTTT.

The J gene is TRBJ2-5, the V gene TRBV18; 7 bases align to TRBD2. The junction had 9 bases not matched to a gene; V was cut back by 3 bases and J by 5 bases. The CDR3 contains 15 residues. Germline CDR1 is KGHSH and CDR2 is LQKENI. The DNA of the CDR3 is TGTGCCAGCTCACCGGTCGCGGGAGTCGCGGAGACCCAGTACTTC. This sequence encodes CASSPVAGVAETQYF.

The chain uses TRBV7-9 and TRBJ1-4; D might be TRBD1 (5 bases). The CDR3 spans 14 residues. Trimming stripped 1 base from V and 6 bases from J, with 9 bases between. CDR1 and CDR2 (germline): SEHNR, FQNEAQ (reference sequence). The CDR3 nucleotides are TGTGCCAGCAGCTTAGATGGCAGGGATGAAAAACTGTTTTTT. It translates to CASSLDGRDEKLFF.

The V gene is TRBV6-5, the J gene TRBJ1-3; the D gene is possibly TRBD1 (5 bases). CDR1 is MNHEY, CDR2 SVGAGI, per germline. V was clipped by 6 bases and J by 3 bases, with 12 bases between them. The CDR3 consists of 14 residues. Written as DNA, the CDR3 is TGTGCCAGCAGGGACATCGACTTTGGAAACACCATATATTTT. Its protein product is CASRDIDFGNTIYF.